The source of this T cell receptor beta chain is a study of cytotoxic CD8 clonotypes in ibrutinib-treated CLL. Study conclusions and caveats: Clonality was higher at baseline than in age-matched healthy donors and tracked circulating CD8+ T-cell counts.

Trimming left V 5 bases short and J 7 bases short, with 6 bases between. The CDR3 contains 11 residues. Germline V gene lookup returns CDR1 MNHEY and CDR2 SVGAGI. For this clone: Antigen: not known.

Roughly 1.8 micrograms of genomic DNA came from cryopreserved PBMCs for TCR beta libraries. Here immunoSEQ multiplex PCR was the method, and the copy in TCRdb shows in-frame clones only, minus some. The sample holds 45,000 to 60,000 clones, around 60% seen once. V is TRBV6-5 and J is TRBJ2-1; unclear D gene. This sequence was found in a human donor with chronic lymphocytic leukemia. The sequences come from PBMCs, collected after 24 months of ibrutinib treatment. The CDR3, as DNA: TGTGCCAGCAGTCTTCTAAATGAGCAGTTCTTC. This translates into CASSLLNEQFF.